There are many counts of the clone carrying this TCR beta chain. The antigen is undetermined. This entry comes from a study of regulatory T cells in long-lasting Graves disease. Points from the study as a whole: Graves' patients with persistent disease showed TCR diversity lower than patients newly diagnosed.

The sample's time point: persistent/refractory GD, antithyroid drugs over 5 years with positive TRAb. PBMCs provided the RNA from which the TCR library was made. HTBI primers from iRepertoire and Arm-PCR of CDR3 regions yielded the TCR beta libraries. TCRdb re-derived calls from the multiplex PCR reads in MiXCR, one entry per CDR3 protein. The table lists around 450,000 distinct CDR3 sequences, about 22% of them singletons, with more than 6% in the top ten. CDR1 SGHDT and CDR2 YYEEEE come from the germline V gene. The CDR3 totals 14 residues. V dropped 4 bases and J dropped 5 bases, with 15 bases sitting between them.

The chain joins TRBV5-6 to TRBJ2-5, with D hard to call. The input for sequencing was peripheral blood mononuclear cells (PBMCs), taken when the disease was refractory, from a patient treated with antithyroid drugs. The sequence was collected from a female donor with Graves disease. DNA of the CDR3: TGTGCCAGCAGCCGAAGTTGGATCTGGGAGACCCAGTACTTC. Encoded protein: CASSRSWIWETQYF.